This note documents a single T cell receptor (beta chain) sequence. The clone's antigen remains unknown. Base-call qualities are not available, and no considerably larger clone is one nucleotide away. Libraries were made using PCR. TCR sequencing of DNA from cultured CD4+ T cells used the Oncomine TCR Beta short-read assay at the Johns Hopkins FTIC core. The QIAamp micro DNA kit was used to extract genomic DNA from the cultured CD4+ T cells. Oncomine TCR Beta libraries from cultured CD4+ T cells were pooled using unique dual indexes and sequenced on an Illumina iSeq 100. Concerning the study's data processing: Non-productive sequences were removed, and CDR3s not starting with C, not ending with F or W, or shorter than 7 amino acids were discarded. Antigen-specific clonotypes were identified using the MANAFEST web application through comparison of peptide-stimulated wells with reference and other culture wells. An FDR below 0.05, an odds ratio above 5, and a productive frequency above 0.1% in at least two of three replicate wells were required for clones to be considered positive. Clonotypes that were significantly expanded in both SARS-CoV-2 spike wells and at least one common cold coronavirus spike condition were defined as cross-reactive. CDR3 homology was assessed with Levenshtein distances (stringdist) and unrooted phylogenetic trees (ape) in R version 3.6.1. The public reads were run again by TCRdb, first through fastp at Q25 and then through MiXCR, and only productive beta chains were kept. Every CDR3 protein is listed once, alongside the most common genes and DNA of its rows. TCRdb assigned the V and J calls; the authors' analysis was not used. Present in this sample are 23,000 or so distinct CDR3 sequences, roughly 29% of which were seen just once. Approximately 2.8% of the sample belongs to the ten largest clones.

This sample is part of a study of vaccination and CD4 T cells after COVID-19 (dated by TCRdb to between 2020 and 2023). About the study as a whole: Convalescent patients had a positive SARS-CoV-2 result on nasal swab PCR, and of these patients, some ten had mild disease and one had severe disease. The convalescent cohort included six males and four females, with two Hispanic individuals, seven Caucasians, two Asians and one multiracial person. Two doses of either the Pfizer-BioNTech BNT162b2 vaccine (n=8) or the Moderna mRNA-1273 vaccine (n=2) were administered to participants. Post-COVID blood samples from convalescent patients were collected a median of 101 days after diagnosis, with a range of about 30 to 170 days. Post-vaccine blood samples were collected a median of 72 days after the second vaccine dose, ranging from about 13 to 241 days. A few convalescent patients gave samples both early after vaccination (day 14) and late after vaccination (days 161 to 241). Overlapping spike peptide pools from SARS-CoV-2 and from the common cold coronaviruses HCoV-NL63, HCoV-OC43 and HCoV-229E were used as culture stimuli. Control cultures received a CEFX viral epitope pool as the positive control, an HIV-1 Nef peptide pool as the negative control, or no peptide. In under 13 COVID-19 convalescent patients and a handful of infection-naive healthy vaccine recipients, researchers compared the spike-specific CD4+ TCR repertoire from before mRNA vaccination with the repertoire from after. Here is what the overall study found, with its caveats: Of the vaccine-specific clones in convalescent patients, 304 of 307, or nearly all, reacted only to SARS-CoV-2 spike and did not cross-react with common cold coronaviruses. The number of convalescent patients in the study was relatively small, and the study did not examine early timepoints following natural infection. The median count of SARS-CoV-2-reactive clonotypes went up from 21 after infection to a few dozen after vaccination, although the change was not significant. Among convalescent patients, a median around 89% of the SARS-CoV-2-reactive clones seen after vaccination appeared only after vaccination, which suggests priming specific to the vaccine.

The meaning of the sample's time point label: late sampling 161 to 241 days after vaccination in a few convalescent patients. The treatment or condition label corresponds to: roughly 10-day PBMC culture with coronavirus spike peptide pools or control peptides (ViraFEST assay). The study used the ViraFEST assay, which expanded antigen-specific T cells with peptide pools and then identified expanded clonotypes by TCR sequencing. The convalescent patients' positive SARS-CoV-2 PCR tests fell between March and December 2020, which was before the Alpha, Beta and Delta variants emerged in the United States. Each well held around 2 million PBMCs cultured with around 9 ug/ml peptide pools in IMDM containing roughly 5% human AB serum and approximately 10 IU/ml IL-2. Half of the culture medium was replaced with fresh IL-2-containing medium on days 3 and 7. After 10 days of culture, CD4+ T cells were isolated by negative selection using the EasySep CD4+ T cell isolation kit. Ficoll-Paque Plus gradient centrifugation was used to isolate PBMCs from whole blood, and the isolated PBMCs were then either used fresh or cryopreserved at -140C. Culture conditions were generally each tested in triplicate wells.

CDR1 and CDR2, per the germline V gene, are MDHEN and SYDVKM. The junction shows trimming of 5 bases on V and 2 bases on J, and the gene matches do not reach 4 bases of it. Taken from cysteine to phenylalanine, the CDR3 has 14 residues. The retained sequence is limited to the CDR3, 42 bases, with the frame set at the first base. This clonotype was sampled from a human donor who had recovered from COVID-19. The chain links TRBV28 with TRBJ2-5, with 8 middle bases fitting TRBD2. This sample comprised CD4+ T cells from blood, cultured in vitro, obtained about 7 months after SARS-CoV-2 vaccination. For the CDR3, the sequence is CASSPGGGQETQYF. The DNA sequence reads TGTGCCAGCAGTCCCGGGGGGGGGCAAGAGACCCAGTACTTC. The CDR3 plus the reference TRBV28 and TRBJ2-5 genes for the other parts give the full variable domain: DVKVTQSSRYLVKRTGEKVFLECVQDMDHENMFWYRQDPGLGLRLIYFSYDVKMKEKGDIPEGYSVSREKKERFSLILESASTNQTSMYLCASSPGGGQETQYFGPGTRLLVL.